This TCR beta chain was documented in a study of T cell repertoires in cytomegalovirus infection. TCRdb re-called the reads through MiXCR, storing one row per CDR3 protein. The data hold some 320,000 distinct CDR3 sequences, with around a tenth observed a single time. This clonotype was seen more than once but under ten times. Trimming shortened V by 5 bases and J by 7 bases, and 9 bases separated the two germline ends. Germline loops: CDR1 SGHTA, CDR2 FQGNSA. The CDR3 has 12 residues. Material for sequencing was PBMCs. The chain carries TRBV7-2 and TRBJ2-1; D gene unclear. The sequence was obtained from a human donor in good health (CMV status not recorded). Some clones in this sample may be carry-over from other donors' samples. CDR3 in amino acids: CASSPYRNEQFF. The CDR3, as DNA: TGTGCCAGCAGCCCCTATCGTAATGAGCAGTTCTTC. Full variable domain (missing parts from reference TRBV7-2 and TRBJ2-1): GAGVSQSPSNKVTEKGKDVELRCDPISGHTALYWYRQSLGQGLEFLIYFQGNSAPDKSGLPSDRFSAERTGGSVSTLTIQRTQQEDSAVYLCASSPYRNEQFFGPGTRLTVL.